Following are 5 T cell receptor beta chains from one sample sequenced in a study of CXCR3-negative and CXCR3-positive naive CD8 T cells. The TRB cDNA libraries were prepared by 5' RACE with UMI labels. TCRdb reanalyzed the 5' RACE reads, giving one entry per CDR3 protein sequence and no DNA. The sample table includes around 92,000 distinct CDR3 sequences. Sequenced sample: naive CXCR3- CD8+ T cells from blood. Subset here: CD45RO-CCR7+CD27+CD95- naive CD8+ T cells lacking CXCR3 (TNR3-). These receptors came from a human donor in good health. Some clones in this sample may be carry-over from other donors' samples.

The CDR3 spells CSVLSGQGAIEQYF. The rearrangement uses TRBV29-1 and TRBJ2-7; checking the TCRdb D call of TRBD1 is not possible without DNA. This CDR3 is built from 14 residues. The germline V gene has CDR1 SQVTM and CDR2 ANQGSEA.

The CDR3 spells CSARDQLAGESYEQYF. The chain links TRBV20-1 to TRBJ2-7. The CDR3 is 16 residues long. Germline CDR1 is DFQATT and CDR2 is SNEGSKA (reference sequence).

V gene TRBV9 combines with J gene TRBJ2-7; absent DNA, TCRdb's TRBD2 call cannot be checked. This CDR3 spans 15 amino acids. The germline V gene has CDR1 SGDLS and CDR2 YYNGEE. The CDR3 protein is CASSHGGQADYEQYF.

The rearrangement uses TRBV10-1 and TRBJ2-7; absent DNA, TCRdb's TRBD2 call cannot be checked. The CDR3 runs to 14 residues. The germline V gene has CDR1 WNHNN and CDR2 SYGVQD (reference sequence). The CDR3 sequence is CASSDWTGSYEQYF.

The chain carries TRBV15 and TRBJ2-5; TCRdb returns TRBD1, unconfirmable since there is no DNA. This CDR3 has 12 amino acids. Germline lookup yields CDR1 LNHNV and CDR2 YYDKDF (reference sequence). The CDR3 loop reads CATRGDRETQYF.